Below are 6 T cell receptor beta chains sequenced from a single sample in a study of T-cell reconstitution after alpha-beta-depleted transplantation in children. It was with unique molecular identifiers that the TCRbeta library was prepared. TCRdb reprocessed the PCR reads with MiXCR, giving one entry per CDR3 protein. The table records about 340,000 distinct CDR3 sequences, 13% of them present only once. The material was PBMCs, obtained from the stem cell graft. These receptors all stem from a human donor who donated a stem cell graft to a child with Fanconi anemia.

The chain couples TRBV29-1 to TRBJ2-2; D gene uncertain. V lost 6 bases to trimming and J lost 2 bases, with 10 bases between them. The length of the CDR3 is 13 residues. CDR1 is SQVTM, CDR2 ANQGSEA, per germline. The CDR3 DNA reads TGCAGCGTCCATCCGGGTAACACCGGGGAGCTGTTTTTT. As protein: CSVHPGNTGELFF.

There are a few counts of this clonotype. The chain employs TRBV12-3 or TRBV12-4 and TRBJ2-7; D not certain. The V end lost 4 bases, the J end lost 5 bases, and 12 bases lay between the germline ends. The CDR3 consists of 13 residues. In nucleotides, the CDR3 is TGTGCCAGCAGTTCGGACGCCTTTGACGAGCAGTACGTC. This gives the protein CASSSDAFDEQYV.

This clonotype was found a few times. The chain uses TRBV7-8 and TRBJ2-2; D might be TRBD1 (6 bases). Trimming removed 2 bases from V and 5 bases from J, with 12 bases in between. Germline-derived CDR1 and CDR2 are SGHVS and FQNEAQ. The CDR3 is 15 amino acids. CDR3 protein: CASSLSITGTGELFF. Written as DNA, the CDR3 is TGTGCCAGCAGCTTATCGATTACAGGGACCGGGGAGCTGTTTTTT.

This clonotype was detected only a few times. J is TRBJ2-7 and V is TRBV4-3; perhaps TRBD1 as D (5 bases). CDR1 and CDR2 from the germline V gene are LGHNA and YSLEER. There are 16 residues in the CDR3. Deletions cut 4 bases from V and 1 base from J, with 17 bases between. CDR3 region: CASSPTLGESSYEQYF. The CDR3 nucleotides are TGCGCCAGCAGCCCCACTCTAGGGGAAAGTTCCTACGAGCAGTACTTC.

J is TRBJ2-1 and V is TRBV20-1, with a tentative D call TRBD1 (6 bases). Deletions cut 1 base from V and 2 bases from J, with 12 bases between. The CDR3 contains 15 residues. The germline gives CDR1 DFQATT, CDR2 SNEGSKA (reference sequence). The CDR3 DNA reads TGCAGTGCTAGAGGCAGGGGACCAACCTACAATGAGCAGTTCTTC. This codes for CSARGRGPTYNEQFF.

The gene calls are TRBV6-2 or TRBV6-3 and TRBJ2-4; no definite D call. This CDR3 has 13 residues. Germline V gene data show CDR1 as MNHEY and CDR2 as SVGEGT. Trimming pared 7 bases from V and 10 bases from J, leaving 17 bases between. The CDR3 loop reads CASKESPEGIQYF. The CDR3, as DNA: TGTGCCAGCAAAGAGTCACCCGAAGGTATTCAGTACTTC.